The entry below gives a single T cell receptor (beta chain) sequence along with its context. The antigen remains unidentified. The data belong to a study of primary melanoma T cells and metastatic recurrence. Whole-study context: These T2 to T4 primary melanomas had thickness greater than 1 mm. General study points: Progression-free survival prediction reportedly improved most when T-cell fraction, rather than another histopathological variable, joined tumor thickness. T-cell fraction over 20% seemed protective regardless of ulceration or nodes.

This CDR3 is built from 14 residues. The germline V gene has CDR1 MNHGY and CDR2 SAAAGT. The germline V and J ends were trimmed by 5 bases and 0 bases, with 8 bases remaining between them. Assay: immunoSEQ multiplex PCR; the TCRdb copy retains only in-frame clones and omits some. The sample shows more than 250 clones, roughly 80% of them seen only once. Patients with resected primary melanoma were considered at risk of metastatic recurrence. The sequenced sample consisted of melanoma tumor tissue. The source of this sequence is a human donor with melanoma. The chain combines TRBV6-8 with TRBJ1-3; D is ambiguous. This chain's CDR3 is CASSGSLSGNTIYF. DNA of the CDR3: TGTGCCAGCAGTGGGAGCCTCTCTGGAAACACCATATATTTT.